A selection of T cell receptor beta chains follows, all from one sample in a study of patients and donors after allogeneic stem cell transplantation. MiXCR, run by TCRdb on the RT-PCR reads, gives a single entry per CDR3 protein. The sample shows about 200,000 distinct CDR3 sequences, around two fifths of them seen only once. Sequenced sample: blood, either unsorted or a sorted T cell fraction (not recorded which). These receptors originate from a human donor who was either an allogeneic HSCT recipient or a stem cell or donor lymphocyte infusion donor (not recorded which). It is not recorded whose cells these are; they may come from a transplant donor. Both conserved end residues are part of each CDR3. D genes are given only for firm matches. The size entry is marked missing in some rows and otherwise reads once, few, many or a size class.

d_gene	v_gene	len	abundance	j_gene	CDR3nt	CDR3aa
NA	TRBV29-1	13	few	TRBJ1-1	TGCAGCGTTATTAGGGGATCGAACACTGAAGCTTTCTTT	CSVIRGSNTEAFF
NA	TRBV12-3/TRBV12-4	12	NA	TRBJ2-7	TGTGCCAGCAGCCAAAAGACCTACGAGCAGTACTTC	CASSQKTYEQYF
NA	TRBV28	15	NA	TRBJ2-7	TGTGCCAGCAATTCCGGCTGGTCAGGGAGGTACGAGCAGTACTTC	CASNSGWSGRYEQYF
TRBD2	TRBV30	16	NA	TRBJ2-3	TGTGCCTGGAGCCTCCCCCCGGGAGGGCCGTCAGATACGCAGTATTTT	CAWSLPPGGPSDTQYF
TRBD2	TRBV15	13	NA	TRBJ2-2	TGTGCCGTGTTAGCGGGAGACACCGGGGAGCTGTTTTTT	CAVLAGDTGELFF
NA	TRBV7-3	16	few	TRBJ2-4	TGTGCCAGCAGCTTAACGGGGGCTGGGGCCAAAAACATTCAGTACTTC	CASSLTGAGAKNIQYF
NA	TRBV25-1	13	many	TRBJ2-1	TGTGCCAGCGGGGGACTCACATACAATGAGCAGTTCTTC	CASGGLTYNEQFF
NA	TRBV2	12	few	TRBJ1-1	TGTGCCAGCACTTCCCGGACCCGTCAAGCTTTCTTT	CASTSRTRQAFF
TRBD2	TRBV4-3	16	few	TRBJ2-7	TGCGCCAGCAGCCAAGAAACCGGGACTAACACCTACGAGCAGTACTTC	CASSQETGTNTYEQYF
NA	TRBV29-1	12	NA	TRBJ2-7	TGCAGCGTTGTGGCTAGATCCTACGAGCAGTACTTC	CSVVARSYEQYF
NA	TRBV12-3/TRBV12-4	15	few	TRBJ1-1	TGTGCCAGCAGTCTACAACTCCCAGGATACCCTGAAGCTTTCTTT	CASSLQLPGYPEAFF
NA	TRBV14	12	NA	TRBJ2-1	TGTGCCAGCAGCCACCAACTACTTCAGCAGTTCTTC	CASSHQLLQQFF
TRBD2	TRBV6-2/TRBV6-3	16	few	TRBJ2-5	TGTGCCAGCAGTTACTCACTAGCGGGAGACGCCGAGACCCAGTACTTC	CASSYSLAGDAETQYF
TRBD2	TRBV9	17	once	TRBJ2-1	TGTGCCAGCAGCGTAGGAGGGACTAGCGGGAGTAGCAATGAGCAGTTCTTC	CASSVGGTSGSSNEQFF
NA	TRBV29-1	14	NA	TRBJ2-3	TGCAGCGACTACGGCGGTTCTAGCACAGATACGCAGTATTTT	CSDYGGSSTDTQYF
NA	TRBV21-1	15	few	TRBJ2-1	TGTGCCATCCGGAATAGCGGGAAGGATACGGACGAGCAGTTCTTC	CAIRNSGKDTDEQFF
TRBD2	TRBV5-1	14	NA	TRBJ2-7	TGCGCCAGCAGCTTGGTTGGGACTAGCCCCGAGCAGTACTTC	CASSLVGTSPEQYF
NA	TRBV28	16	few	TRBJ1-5	TGTGCCAGCAGTTTAGGGACGGGATATAGCAATCAGCCCCAGCATTTT	CASSLGTGYSNQPQHF
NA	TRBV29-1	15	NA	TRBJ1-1	TGCAGCGTTGAAGATTCGGGGGGAATGAACACTGAAGCTTTCTTT	CSVEDSGGMNTEAFF
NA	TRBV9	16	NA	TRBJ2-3	TGTGCCAGCAGCGAGACCGGGACTCGAATTACAGATACGCAGTATTTT	CASSETGTRITDTQYF
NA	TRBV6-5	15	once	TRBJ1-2	TGTGCCAGCAGCCGCAACGGACTTCCTAACTATGGCTACACCTTC	CASSRNGLPNYGYTF
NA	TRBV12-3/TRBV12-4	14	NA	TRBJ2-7	TGTGCCAGCACCCCCGGGACAACTATCTACGAGCAGTACTTC	CASTPGTTIYEQYF
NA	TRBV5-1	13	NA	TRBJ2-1	TGCGCCAGCAGCCCGCTAGCCCACAATGAGCAGTTCTTC	CASSPLAHNEQFF
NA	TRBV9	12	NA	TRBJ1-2	TGTGCCAGCAGCGTAGATGGGGTCGGCTACACCTTC	CASSVDGVGYTF
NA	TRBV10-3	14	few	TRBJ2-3	TGTGCCATCCTAGGTCCGTCTAGCACAGATACGCAGTATTTT	CAILGPSSTDTQYF
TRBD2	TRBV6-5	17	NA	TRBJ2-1	TGCGCCAGCAGTTACTCCCCCCCTAGCGGGGGGGTCAATGAGCAGTTCTTC	CASSYSPPSGGVNEQFF
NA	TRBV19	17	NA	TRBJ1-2	TGTGCCCAAATCCCGCCTTGTGACGGAGAATCTAACTATGGCTACACCTTC	CAQIPPCDGESNYGYTF
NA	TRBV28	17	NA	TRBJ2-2	TGTGCCAGTGGAGGGGGGGAGCAGCTAGCGTACACCGGGGAGCTGTTTTTT	CASGGGEQLAYTGELFF
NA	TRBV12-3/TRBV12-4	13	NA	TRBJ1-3	TGTGCCAGCTGTCTTTCCTCTGGAAACACCATATATTTT	CASCLSSGNTIYF
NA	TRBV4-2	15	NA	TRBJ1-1	TGTGCCAGCAGCCAAGAGGTGTCCCTGAACACTGAAGCTTTCTTT	CASSQEVSLNTEAFF
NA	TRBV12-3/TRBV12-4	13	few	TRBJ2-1	TGTGCCAGCAGTTTATTTCTTGGGGATGAGCAGTTCTTC	CASSLFLGDEQFF
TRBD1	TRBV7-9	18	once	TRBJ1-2	TGTGCCAGCAGCTTGTTCAGGGGTAGAACAGGGGAGTCCCATGGCTACACCTTC	CASSLFRGRTGESHGYTF
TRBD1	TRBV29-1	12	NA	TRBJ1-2	TGCAGCGTTGTAGAGACAGGGGCTGGCTACACCTTC	CSVVETGAGYTF
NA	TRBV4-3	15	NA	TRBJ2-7	TGCGCCAGCAGCTTAAGTGTTCAGGGGCACGACGAGCAGTACTTC	CASSLSVQGHDEQYF
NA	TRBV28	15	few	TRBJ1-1	TGTGCCAGCAGTTTACCCAGGGAGGGGAACACTGAAGCTTTCTTT	CASSLPREGNTEAFF
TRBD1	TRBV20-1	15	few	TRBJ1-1	TGCAGTGTCGTCGGACAGGGGACTGGTAGCACTGAAGCTTTCTTT	CSVVGQGTGSTEAFF
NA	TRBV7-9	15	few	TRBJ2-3	TGTGCCAGCAGCTTAGCACGACGGGCCACAGATACGCAGTATTTT	CASSLARRATDTQYF
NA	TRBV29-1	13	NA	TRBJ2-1	TGCAGCGGAGCACGCGAGCCCCTAGGTGAACAGTTCTTC	CSGAREPLGEQFF
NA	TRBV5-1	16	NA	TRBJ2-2	TGCGCCAGCAGCTTGCTGTCGCTTTCGTCCACCGGGGAGCTGTTTTTT	CASSLLSLSSTGELFF
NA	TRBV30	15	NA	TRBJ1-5	TGTGCCTGGAGTGTAATGAAGGGCGGCAATCAGCCCCAGCATTTT	CAWSVMKGGNQPQHF
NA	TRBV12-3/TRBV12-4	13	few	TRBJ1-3	TGTGCCAGCAGTTCACTGCGGGGAAACACCATATATTTT	CASSSLRGNTIYF
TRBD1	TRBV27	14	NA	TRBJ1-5	TGTGCCAGCAGTTTATTCAGGGGGGGACAGCCCCAGCATTTT	CASSLFRGGQPQHF
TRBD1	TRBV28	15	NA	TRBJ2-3	TGTGCCAGCAGTTTGTCAGGGGGCCTAACAGATACGCAGTATTTT	CASSLSGGLTDTQYF
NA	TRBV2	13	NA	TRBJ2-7	TGTGCCAGCAGTGAACCGCCTATGGACGAGCAGTACTTC	CASSEPPMDEQYF
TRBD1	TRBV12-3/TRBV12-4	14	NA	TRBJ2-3	TGTGCCAGCAGTCCCGGACAGGGAACAGATACGCAGTATTTT	CASSPGQGTDTQYF
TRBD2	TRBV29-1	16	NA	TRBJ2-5	TGCAGCGTTGGACTAGCGGGGAACCAGGGTGTGGAGACCCAGTACTTC	CSVGLAGNQGVETQYF
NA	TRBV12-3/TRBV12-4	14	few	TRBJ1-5	TGTGCCAGCAGTTTATCATTTAGCAATCAGCCCCAGCATTTT	CASSLSFSNQPQHF
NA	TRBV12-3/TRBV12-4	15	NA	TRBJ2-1	TGTGCCAGCAGTTTTGGGGGACCAGCCTACAATGAGCAGTTCTTC	CASSFGGPAYNEQFF
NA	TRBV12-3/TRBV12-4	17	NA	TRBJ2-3	TGTGCCAGCAGTTTTCTCGGGGAGGATTCTAGCACAGATACGCAGTATTTT	CASSFLGEDSSTDTQYF